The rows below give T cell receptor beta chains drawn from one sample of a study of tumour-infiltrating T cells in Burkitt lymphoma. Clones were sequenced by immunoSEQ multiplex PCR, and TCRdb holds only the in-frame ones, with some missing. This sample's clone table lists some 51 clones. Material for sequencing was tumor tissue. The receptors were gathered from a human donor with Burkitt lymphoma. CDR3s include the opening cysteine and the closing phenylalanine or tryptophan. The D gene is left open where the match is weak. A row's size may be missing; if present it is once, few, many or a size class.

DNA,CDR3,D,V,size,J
TGTGCCAGCAGCCCCGGGACTAGCGGTTACGAGCAGTACTTC,CASSPGTSGYEQYF,TRBD2,TRBV7-3,NA,TRBJ2-7
TGTGCCAGCAGCTTAGAGTCTTTACAAGAGACCCAGTACTTC,CASSLESLQETQYF,NA,TRBV7-2,few,TRBJ2-5
TGCGCCAGCAGTCCAGGGATTTCTGGGGCCAACGTCCTGACTTTC,CASSPGISGANVLTF,NA,TRBV4-3,few,TRBJ2-6
TGTGCCAGTAGTATCATAGCGGGGCGATCCGGGGAGCTGTTTTTT,CASSIIAGRSGELFF,TRBD2,TRBV19,few,TRBJ2-2
TGCGCCAGCAGCGATAACCCACAGGGGTTCTACAATGAGCAGTTCTTC,CASSDNPQGFYNEQFF,TRBD1,TRBV4-1,few,TRBJ2-1
TGCGCCAGCCAAGAAGACACTTTTGCCGTTGTTAACTATGGCTACACCTTC,CASQEDTFAVVNYGYTF,NA,TRBV5-1,few,TRBJ1-2
TGTGCCAGCCCTCCACCAGACAGTGGCTATGGCTACACCTTC,CASPPPDSGYGYTF,NA,TRBV28,NA,TRBJ1-2
TGTGCCAGCAGCTTAGGAGAATATTCTAACTATGGCTACACCTTC,CASSLGEYSNYGYTF,NA,TRBV7-2,few,TRBJ1-2
TGTGCCAGCAGCCAAGCGGACACACATAATTCACCCCTCCACTTT,CASSQADTHNSPLHF,NA,TRBV4-2,few,TRBJ1-6
TGTGCCAGCAGTTCCGGACAGGCCCCTTCCCACACTGAAGCTTTCTTT,CASSSGQAPSHTEAFF,TRBD1,TRBV28,NA,TRBJ1-1
TGTGCCAGCAGCTTATCGAGCGGGAGAACAGATACGCAGTATTTT,CASSLSSGRTDTQYF,TRBD2,TRBV7-8,few,TRBJ2-3
TGTGCCAGCAGCGACCTGACAGGGACTGAAGCTTTCTTT,CASSDLTGTEAFF,TRBD1,TRBV5-4,NA,TRBJ1-1
TGTGCCAGCAGCGTAGGTGGGGCTATGAACACTGAAGCTTTCTTT,CASSVGGAMNTEAFF,NA,TRBV9,NA,TRBJ1-1
TGTGCCAGCAGCTTAACAGGGACTAGCGGCCCCTACGAGCAGTACTTC,CASSLTGTSGPYEQYF,TRBD2,TRBV7-6,few,TRBJ2-7
TGTGCCACCACTAGACCGGGGACTAGGTGGAATGAGCAGTTCTTC,CATTRPGTRWNEQFF,TRBD2,TRBV6-1,few,TRBJ2-1
TGTGCCAGCAGCCAAGGGGTGGGGGGGGCTGACGGGGAGCTGTTTTTT,CASSQGVGGADGELFF,NA,TRBV4-2,few,TRBJ2-2